This T cell receptor beta chain stems from a study of T cells in Graves' hyperthyroidism and ophthalmopathy. Study conclusions and caveats: Blood samples included most of the expanded thyroid clonotypes exceeding 0.001.

As regards this clonotype: Its specificity is not known.

Researchers took RNA transcripts and amplified the TCR beta CDR3 regions from them. Carried out on the TCR CDR3, a first-round RT-PCR used the HTBI primer set. TCRdb used MiXCR to reprocess the multiplex PCR reads, holding one entry per CDR3 protein. The repertoire consists of 300,000 or so distinct CDR3 sequences, with roughly 23% occurring once and the leading ten covering around 48%. It was considered stable Graves' hyperthyroidism when ophthalmopathy did not progress within 18 months. Patients between 18 and 65 years old had hyperthyroidism, newly diagnosed and lasting under 2 months. CDR3 length: 15 residues. CDR1 is SGHVS, CDR2 FQNEAQ, per germline. V dropped 5 bases and J dropped 4; count of bases not matched to a gene: 6.

The sequenced sample was blood. The sequence derives from a woman aged 45 to 65 with Graves' hyperthyroidism. The chain combines TRBV7-8 with TRBJ2-7; 12 nucleotides align to TRBD2. The CDR3 nucleotides read TGTGCCAGCAGCAAGAGACTAGCGGGAGAGTACGAGCAGTACTTC. This encodes CASSKRLAGEYEQYF.